This T cell receptor beta chain was recovered during a study of T-cell memory formation after mild COVID-19. Whole-study results and caveats: Contracting CD4+ clones lay largely in CM and EM, with CD8+ ones residing in EMRA.

The CDR3 is 16 residues long. Deletions cut 0 bases from V and 0 bases from J, with 8 bases between. CDR1 KGHDR and CDR2 SFDVKD come from the germline V gene. TCRdb itself ran the 5' RACE reads through MiXCR, one entry per CDR3 protein. The table lists around 530,000 distinct CDR3 sequences, about 20% of them singletons. This clonotype appeared a few times. Its antigen is not known. The receptor's source is an adult woman who had mild COVID-19 (a few samples of this study predate the infection). Cell type and time point are not known. The source material was PBMCs or a T cell subset sorted from them (not recorded which). The rearrangement uses TRBV24-1 and TRBJ2-1; weak D call: TRBD1 (5 bases). The chain's CDR3 is CATSDLRTSSYNEQFF. In nucleotides, the CDR3 is TGTGCCACCAGTGATTTGCGGACAAGCTCCTACAATGAGCAGTTCTTC.